The 26 T cell receptor beta chains in this list originate from one sample, sequenced in a study of vaccination effects on CD4 cells after COVID-19. The antigens for these receptors are not known. Generated by immunoSEQ multiplex PCR, the TCRdb table keeps only in-frame clones and is missing some. The repertoire holds around 79,000 clones, with 60% to 85% as singletons. Peptide-pool stimulation followed by sequencing identified expanded antigen-specific CD4+ clonotypes in the ViraFEST assay. Researchers isolated CD4+ T cells once less than 13 days of culture had elapsed. People in the vaccine group had not been infected with SARS-CoV-2 before, and their nucleocapsid antibodies were negative. The source was CD4+ T cells from PBMCs cultured with SARS-CoV-2 spike peptides, collected before COVID-19 vaccination. The receptors here all came from a human donor who received a COVID-19 vaccine.

The chain employs TRBV5-1 and TRBJ1-1, with D possibly being TRBD1 (6 bases). The CDR3 loop spans 14 amino acids. The ends were cut back, 1 base at V and 1 base at J, with 8 bases in the middle. Germline CDR1 is SGHRS and CDR2 is YFSETQ. CDR3 protein: CASSLTGWNTEAFF. CDR3 DNA: TGCGCCAGCAGCTTGACAGGGTGGAACACTGAAGCTTTCTTT.

The V gene is TRBV19, the J gene TRBJ2-7; 7 bases are shared with TRBD1. Germline values: CDR1 LNHDA, CDR2 SQIVND (reference sequence). V lost 4 bases and J lost 2; bases outside the gene matches: 2. CDR3 length: 13 amino acids. This chain's CDR3 is CASSTGGPYEQYV. CDR3 in DNA: TGTGCCAGTAGTACAGGGGGACCCTACGAGCAGTACGTC.

The V gene is TRBV7-2, the J gene TRBJ1-3; perhaps TRBD1 as D (5 bases). The CDR3 covers 13 residues. The germline CDR1 and CDR2 sequences are SGHTA and FQGNSA. Deletions cut 3 bases from V and 5 bases from J, with 8 bases between. Here the CDR3 reads CASSFGGRNTIYF. For the CDR3, the DNA is TGTGCCAGCAGCTTTGGGGGGAGAAACACCATATATTTT.

The chain employs TRBV28 and TRBJ1-2; D is undetermined. Germline V gene sequence: CDR1 MDHEN, CDR2 SYDVKM. This CDR3 spans 16 amino acids. Trimming took off 5 bases at V and 1 base at J, with 17 bases between the two ends. The CDR3 loop reads CASSLTGPNLNYGYTF. The CDR3 nucleotides read TGTGCCAGCAGTCTTACCGGACCAAACCTTAACTATGGCTACACCTTC.

The rearrangement links TRBV18 to TRBJ1-1, with 7 bases that match TRBD1. Germline trimming cut 0 bases from V and 0 bases from J; bases unmatched to any gene: 7. This CDR3 has 17 amino acids. CDR1 and CDR2 from the germline V gene are KGHSH and LQKENI. The CDR3 loop reads CASSPPWPGGLNTEAFF. The CDR3 DNA follows: TGTGCCAGCTCACCACCATGGCCAGGGGGACTGAACACTGAAGCTTTCTTT. Full variable domain (outside the CDR3, taken from reference TRBV18 and TRBJ1-1): NAGVMQNPRHLVRRRGQEARLRCSPMKGHSHVYWYRQLPEEGLKFMVYLQKENIIDESGMPKERFSAEFPKEGPSILRIQQVVRGDSAAYFCASSPPWPGGLNTEAFFGQGTRLTVV.

The chain uses TRBV6-2 or TRBV6-3 and TRBJ1-5; maybe TRBD1 (5 bases). Trimming cost V 2 bases and J 3 bases, with 14 bases left between them. This CDR3 has 16 amino acids. Per germline, CDR1 MNHEY and CDR2 SVGEGT. As DNA, the CDR3 is TGTGCCAGCAGTTACGTGAAGGGGAGGGACAATCAGCCCCAGCATTTT. Translation: CASSYVKGRDNQPQHF.

The V and J genes are TRBV5-6 and TRBJ1-4; no firm D call. CDR1 SGHDT and CDR2 YYEEEE come from the germline V gene. Trimming took off 1 base at V and 6 bases at J, with 10 bases between the two ends. The CDR3 is 14 amino acids. CDR3 nucleotide sequence: TGTGCCAGCAGCTTGACAGCGAACGATGAAAAACTGTTTTTT. It encodes CASSLTANDEKLFF.

This rearrangement joins TRBV7-9 to TRBJ2-7; TRBD2 agrees at 9 bases. The CDR3 has 16 residues. Germline CDR1 is SEHNR and CDR2 is FQNEAQ (reference sequence). The junction had 5 bases not matched to a gene; V was cut back by 1 base and J by 1 base. CDR3: CASSLDGGGGSYEQYV. Here the CDR3 DNA reads TGTGCCAGCAGCTTAGATGGCGGGGGGGGGTCCTACGAGCAGTACGTC.

This chain links TRBV29-1 with TRBJ2-3; D may be TRBD1 or TRBD2 (7 bases each). CDR1 is SQVTM and CDR2 is ANQGSEA in the germline V gene. The V and J ends lost 3 bases and 4 bases respectively, with 17 bases between them. This CDR3 contains 15 residues. The CDR3 DNA follows: TGCAGCGTTGAGCTACTACAGGGGAGGGCAGATACGCAGTATTTT. This sequence encodes CSVELLQGRADTQYF.

V is TRBV21-1 and J is TRBJ1-5; the table's D call of TRBD1 was not tested on the DNA. TRBV21-1 corresponds to a pseudogene. The CDR3 totals 15 residues. CDR3 DNA sequence: TGTGCCAGCAGCAAACCTAGAACAGGGGATCAGCCCCAGCATTTT. Translating gives CASSKPRTGDQPQHF.

The rearrangement joins TRBV19 to TRBJ1-5, with 7 nucleotides matching TRBD1. The germline CDR1 and CDR2 sequences are LNHDA and SQIVND (reference sequence). This CDR3 region has 14 residues. With V trimmed by 5 bases and J by 9 bases, 10 bases remained unmatched. CDR3 sequence: CASSGRQGEPPQHF. As DNA, the CDR3 is TGTGCCAGTAGTGGCCGACAGGGAGAGCCGCCCCAGCATTTT. Variable domain in full (rest from reference TRBV19 and TRBJ1-5): DGGITQSPKYLFRKEGQNVTLSCEQNLNHDAMYWYRQDPGQGLRLIYYSQIVNDFQKGDIAEGYSVSREKKESFPLTVTSAQKNPTAFYLCASSGRQGEPPQHFGDGTRLSIL.

The chain employs TRBV9 and TRBJ1-2; possible D gene TRBD1, 6 bases. Germline CDR1 SGDLS, CDR2 YYNGEE. V lost 0 bases, J lost 4 bases, and 10 bases lay in between. This CDR3 has 14 residues. DNA for the CDR3: TGTGCCAGCAGCGTAGGGGGACAAACCTATGGCTACACCTTC. Translation: CASSVGGQTYGYTF.

The V call is TRBV10-3, the J call TRBJ2-7; D not certain. The CDR3 has 13 amino acids. Germline CDR1 and CDR2: ENHRY and SYGVKD. V was shortened by 2 bases and J by 1 base, with 6 bases between the two germline ends. The CDR3 DNA follows: TGTGCCATCAGTGAGGAGAATTCCTACGAGCAGTACGTC. Its protein product is CAISEENSYEQYV.

The chain combines TRBV19 with TRBJ2-5, with 11 bases that match TRBD2. Germline CDR1 reads LNHDA; CDR2 reads SQIVND (reference sequence). J lost 7 bases, V lost 5 bases, and 3 bases had no gene match. The CDR3 sequence is 13 residues long. The DNA for the CDR3 is TGTGCCAGTAGTTCTAGCGGGGGGATGACCCAGTACTTC. It encodes CASSSSGGMTQYF.

This rearrangement joins TRBV6-5 to TRBJ1-1; 8 bases are shared with TRBD1. Germline V gene data show CDR1 as MNHEY and CDR2 as SVGAGI. CDR3 length: 14 residues. J gave up 1 base and V 6 bases, and 4 bases lay outside the gene matches. The CDR3 region is CASSAGQENTEAFF. The CDR3 DNA sequence: TGTGCCAGCAGCGCGGGACAGGAGAACACTGAAGCTTTCTTT.

The chain joins TRBV7-2 to TRBJ2-3; no definite D call. With 1 base removed from V and 8 bases from J, the gap between germline ends came to 13 bases. Germline CDR1 SGHTA, CDR2 FQGNSA. CDR3 length equals 14 residues. The CDR3 nucleotides read TGTGCCAGCAGCTTAGGGGGTAGGGTTCGTACGCAGTATTTT. Translating it yields CASSLGGRVRTQYF.

This clone has more than one count but fewer than ten. The chain couples TRBV4-1 to TRBJ1-2, with D perhaps matching TRBD1 (5 bases). The CDR3 is 15 amino acids. Germline V lookup: CDR1 MGHRA, CDR2 YSYEKL. Trimming took 0 bases from V and 5 from J, leaving 13 bases between them. The CDR3 DNA is TGCGCCAGCAGCCAAGATAGTGGGGGGGTGTATGGCTACACCTTC. It codes for CASSQDSGGVYGYTF.

The J gene is TRBJ2-2, the V gene TRBV5-1, with 12 nucleotides matching TRBD1. The CDR3 spans 16 residues. Looked up from germline, CDR1 is SGHRS and CDR2 is YFSETQ. Trimming removed 6 bases from V and 6 bases from J; junction bases left unmatched: 9. The CDR3 is CASTPSGTGGSGELFF. The CDR3 DNA is TGCGCCAGCACACCCTCTGGGACAGGGGGCTCCGGGGAGCTGTTTTTT.

This chain connects TRBV5-8 to TRBJ1-2; no reliable D call. V lost 0 bases and J lost 4, with 13 bases in between. CDR1 and CDR2 (germline): SGHTS, YDEGEE. The CDR3 is 15 amino acids. The CDR3 sequence: CASSLGHQSFYGYTF. CDR3 bases: TGTGCCAGCAGCTTGGGACATCAGTCTTTCTATGGCTACACCTTC.

The chain joins TRBV4-3 to TRBJ1-1; TRBD1 agrees at 9 bases. This CDR3 is 14 amino acids long. Germline V gene data show CDR1 as LGHNA and CDR2 as YSLEER. Trimming at V came to 2 bases and at J to 5 bases, leaving 3 bases not matched to a gene. The CDR3 sequence: CASSQRTGATEAFF. The CDR3 DNA is TGCGCCAGCAGCCAAAGGACAGGGGCGACTGAAGCTTTCTTT.

The chain has TRBV21-1 and TRBJ1-1. TRBV21-1 constitutes a pseudogene. The CDR3 has 14 residues. The CDR3 DNA reads as TGTGCCAGCAGCAAGGATCCGGGGGGCACTGAAGCTTTCTTT. Encoded protein: CASSKDPGGTEAFF.

V gene TRBV5-1 combines with J gene TRBJ2-3, with unresolved D. The V end was cut by 4 bases, the J end by 5 bases, with 11 bases between. The CDR3 is 13 amino acids. In germline, CDR1 is SGHRS, CDR2 YFSETQ. DNA of the CDR3: TGCGCCAGCAGCCGACAAGAGCTAGATACGCAGTATTTT. Amino acid sequence: CASSRQELDTQYF.

This chain joins TRBV3-1 (or the pseudogene TRBV3-2) and TRBJ2-1, with 11 bases that match TRBD2. With 5 bases clipped from V and 1 base from J, the junction kept 1 base outside the gene matches. The germline CDR1 and CDR2 sequences are LGHDT and YNNKEL (reference sequence). The CDR3 is made up of 15 amino acids. CDR3 in DNA: TGTGCCAGCAGCTCTAGCGGGGGGTCCTACAATGAGCAGTTCTTC. This sequence encodes CASSSSGGSYNEQFF.

The chain employs TRBV19 and TRBJ2-5; a weak D match, TRBD1 (6 bases). Germline CDR1 is LNHDA and CDR2 is SQIVND (reference sequence). V was clipped by 2 bases and J by 5 bases, with 12 bases between them. This CDR3 has 14 residues. As DNA, the CDR3 is TGTGCCAGTAGTATAAGGGGGACGGGGGAGACCCAGTACTTC. This codes for CASSIRGTGETQYF.

This clone came up once. CDR3 sequence: CASSQGTGEDEQFF. In DNA, the CDR3 is TGTGCCAGCAGCCAAGGGACAGGGGAAGATGAGCAGTTCTTC. The chain carries TRBV3-1 (or the pseudogene TRBV3-2) and TRBJ2-1, with TRBD1 identical over 9 bases. The CDR3 sequence is 14 residues long. V dropped 1 base and J dropped 8; count of bases not matched to a gene: 3. Germline assignment: CDR1 LGHDT and CDR2 YNNKEL (reference sequence).

The gene calls are TRBV10-2 and TRBJ2-2; 9 nucleotides line up with TRBD2. This CDR3 comprises 16 residues. The ends lost 4 bases at V and 1 base at J; junction bases unmatched: 4. Germline V gene data show CDR1 as WSHSY and CDR2 as SAAADI. This CDR3 is CASSGLAVMNTGELFF. In DNA form, the CDR3 reads TGCGCCAGCAGTGGACTAGCGGTGATGAACACCGGGGAGCTGTTTTTT.